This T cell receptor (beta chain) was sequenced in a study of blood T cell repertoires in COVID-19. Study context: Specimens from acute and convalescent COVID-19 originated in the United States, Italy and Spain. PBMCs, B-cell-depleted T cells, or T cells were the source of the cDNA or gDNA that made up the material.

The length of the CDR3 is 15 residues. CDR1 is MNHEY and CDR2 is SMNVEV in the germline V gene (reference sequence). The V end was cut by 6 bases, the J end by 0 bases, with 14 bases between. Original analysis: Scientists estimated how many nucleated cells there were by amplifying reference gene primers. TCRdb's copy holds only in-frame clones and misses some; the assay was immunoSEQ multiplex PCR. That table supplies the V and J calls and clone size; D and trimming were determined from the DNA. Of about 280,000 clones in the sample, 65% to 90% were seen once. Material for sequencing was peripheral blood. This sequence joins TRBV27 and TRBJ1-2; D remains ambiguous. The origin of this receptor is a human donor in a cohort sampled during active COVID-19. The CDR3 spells CASSMLSGTNYGYTF. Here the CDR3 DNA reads TGTGCCAGCAGCATGCTTTCAGGAACTAACTATGGCTACACCTTC.